This TCR beta chain stems from a study of blood T cell repertoires in COVID-19. Overall study context: COVID-19 samples, acute and convalescent, were from the United States, Italy and Spain. T cells, B-cell-depleted T cells, or PBMCs provided the cDNA or gDNA that served as material.

This clone was detected once. Trimming removed 1 base from V and 6 bases from J; junction bases left unmatched: 3. The CDR3 has 14 amino acids. Germline CDR1 and CDR2: SGHTA and FQGNSA. As handled by the study authors: From reference gene primer amplification, estimates of nucleated cell counts were derived. Sequencing used immunoSEQ multiplex PCR; TCRdb keeps in-frame clones, though not all of them. From that table come the V and J calls and clone size; the DNA was used to work out D and trimming. The repertoire includes some 74,000 clones, roughly 85% of them detected once, and around a sixth sits in the top ten.

This chain joins TRBV7-2 and TRBJ1-2, with 9 bases that match TRBD1. Sequenced input: peripheral blood. This sequence was found in a woman older than 75 with acute or convalescent COVID-19. The CDR3 DNA follows: TGTGCCAGCAGCTTAGTGACAGGGGGGAATGGCTACACCTTC. Translation gives CASSLVTGGNGYTF.